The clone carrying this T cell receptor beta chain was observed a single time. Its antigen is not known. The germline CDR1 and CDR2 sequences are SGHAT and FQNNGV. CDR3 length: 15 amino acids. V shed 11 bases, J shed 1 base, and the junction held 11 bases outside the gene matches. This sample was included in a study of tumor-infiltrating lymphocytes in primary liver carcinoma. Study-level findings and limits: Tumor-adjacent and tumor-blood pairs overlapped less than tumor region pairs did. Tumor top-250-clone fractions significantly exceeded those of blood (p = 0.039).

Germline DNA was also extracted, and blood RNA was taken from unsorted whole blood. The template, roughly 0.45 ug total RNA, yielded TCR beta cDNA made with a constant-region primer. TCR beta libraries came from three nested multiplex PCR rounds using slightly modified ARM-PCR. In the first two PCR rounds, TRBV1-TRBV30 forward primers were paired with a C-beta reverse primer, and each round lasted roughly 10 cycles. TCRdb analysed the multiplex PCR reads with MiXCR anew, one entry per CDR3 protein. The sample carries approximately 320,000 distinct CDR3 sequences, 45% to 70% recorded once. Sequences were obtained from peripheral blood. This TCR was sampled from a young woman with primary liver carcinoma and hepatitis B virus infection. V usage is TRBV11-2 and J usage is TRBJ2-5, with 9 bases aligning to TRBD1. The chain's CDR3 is CAYSKQGAGQETQYF. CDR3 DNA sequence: TGTGCCTACAGCAAACAGGGGGCCGGCCAAGAGACCCAGTACTTC.